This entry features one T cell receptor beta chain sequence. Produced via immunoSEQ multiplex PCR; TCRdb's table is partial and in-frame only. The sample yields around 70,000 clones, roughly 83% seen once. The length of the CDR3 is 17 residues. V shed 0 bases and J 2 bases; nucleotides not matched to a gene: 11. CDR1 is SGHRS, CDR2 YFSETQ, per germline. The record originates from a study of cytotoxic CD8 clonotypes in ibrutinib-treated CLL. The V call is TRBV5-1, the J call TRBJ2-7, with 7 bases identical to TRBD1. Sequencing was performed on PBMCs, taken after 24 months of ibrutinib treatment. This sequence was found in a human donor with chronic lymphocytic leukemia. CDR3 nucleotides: TGCGCCAGCAGCTTGGCGACCTTCGACAGGGCCCCCTACGAGCAGTACTTC. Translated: CASSLATFDRAPYEQYF.